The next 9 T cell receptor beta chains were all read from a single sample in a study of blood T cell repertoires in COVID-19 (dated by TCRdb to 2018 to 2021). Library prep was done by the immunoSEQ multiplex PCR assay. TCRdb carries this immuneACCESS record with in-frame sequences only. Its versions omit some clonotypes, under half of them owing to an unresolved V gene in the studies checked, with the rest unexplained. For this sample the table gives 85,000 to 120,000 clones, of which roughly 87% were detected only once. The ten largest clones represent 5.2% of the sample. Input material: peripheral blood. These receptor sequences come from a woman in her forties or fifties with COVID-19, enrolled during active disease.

The CDR3 region has the DNA TGTGCCAGCAGTGCACAGGGTGTAAGTGGAGCTTTCTTT. Translated: CASSAQGVSGAFF. This chain connects TRBV2 to TRBJ1-1; D possibly corresponds to TRBD1 (6 bases). Deletions cut 4 bases from V and 10 bases from J, with 16 bases between. The germline CDR1 and CDR2 sequences are SNHLY and FYNNEI. The CDR3 totals 13 residues. The entire variable domain, with the rest obtained from reference TRBV2 and TRBJ1-1, is as follows: EPEVTQTPSHQVTQMGQEVILRCVPISNHLYFYWYRQILGQKVEFLVSFYNNEISEKSEIFDDQFSVERPDGSNFTLKIRSTKLEDSAMYFCASSAQGVSGAFFGQGTRLTVV.

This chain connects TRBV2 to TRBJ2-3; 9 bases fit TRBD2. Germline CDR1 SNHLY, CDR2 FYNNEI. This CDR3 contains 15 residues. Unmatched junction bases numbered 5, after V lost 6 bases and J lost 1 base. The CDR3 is CASSRRTSGTDTQYF. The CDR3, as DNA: TGTGCCAGCAGCCGCCGGACTAGCGGCACAGATACGCAGTATTTT.

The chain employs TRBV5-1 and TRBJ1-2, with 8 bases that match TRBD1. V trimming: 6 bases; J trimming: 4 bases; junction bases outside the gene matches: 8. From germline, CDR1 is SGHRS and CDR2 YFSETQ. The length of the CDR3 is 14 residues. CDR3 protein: CASTQGQGVYGYTF. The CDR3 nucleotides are TGCGCCAGCACGCAAGGACAGGGTGTCTATGGCTACACCTTC. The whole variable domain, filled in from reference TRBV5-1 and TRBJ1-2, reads KAGVTQTPRYLIKTRGQQVTLSCSPISGHRSVSWYQQTPGQGLQFLFEYFSETQRNKGNFPGRFSGRQFSNSRSEMNVSTLELGDSALYLCASTQGQGVYGYTFGSGTRLTVV.

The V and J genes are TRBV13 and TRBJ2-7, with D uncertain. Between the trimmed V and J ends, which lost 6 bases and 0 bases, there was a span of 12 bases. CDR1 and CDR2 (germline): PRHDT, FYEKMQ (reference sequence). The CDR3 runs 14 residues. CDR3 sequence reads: CASRKAGFSYEQYF. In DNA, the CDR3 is TGTGCCAGCAGGAAAGCAGGCTTCTCCTACGAGCAGTACTTC. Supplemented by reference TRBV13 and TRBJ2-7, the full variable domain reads AAGVIQSPRHLIKEKRETATLKCYPIPRHDTVYWYQQGPGQDPQFLISFYEKMQSDKGSIPDRFSAQQFSDYHSELNMSSLELGDSALYFCASRKAGFSYEQYFGPGTRLTVT.

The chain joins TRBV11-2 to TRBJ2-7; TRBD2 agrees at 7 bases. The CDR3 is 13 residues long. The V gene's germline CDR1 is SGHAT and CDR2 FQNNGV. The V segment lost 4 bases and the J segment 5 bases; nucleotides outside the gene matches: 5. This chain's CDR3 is CASSSPGGNEQYF. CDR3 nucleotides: TGTGCCAGCAGCTCCCCCGGGGGGAACGAGCAGTACTTC.

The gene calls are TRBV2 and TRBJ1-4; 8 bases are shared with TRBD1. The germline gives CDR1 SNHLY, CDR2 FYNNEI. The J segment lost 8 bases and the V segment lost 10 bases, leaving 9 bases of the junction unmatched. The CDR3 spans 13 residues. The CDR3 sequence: CATKDRGAEKLFF. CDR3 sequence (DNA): TGTGCCACCAAAGACAGGGGAGCAGAAAAACTGTTTTTT.

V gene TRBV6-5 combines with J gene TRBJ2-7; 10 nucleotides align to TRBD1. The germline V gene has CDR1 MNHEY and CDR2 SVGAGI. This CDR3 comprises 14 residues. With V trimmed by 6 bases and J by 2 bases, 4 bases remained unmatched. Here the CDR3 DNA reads TGTGCCAGCAGGCCGGGACAGGGGACCTACGAGCAGTACTTC. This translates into CASRPGQGTYEQYF.

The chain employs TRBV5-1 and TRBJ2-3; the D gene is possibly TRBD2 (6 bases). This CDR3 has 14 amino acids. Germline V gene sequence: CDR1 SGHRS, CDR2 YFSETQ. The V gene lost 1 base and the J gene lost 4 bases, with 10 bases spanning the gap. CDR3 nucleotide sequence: TGCGCCAGCAGCTTGTGGCCGGGGGCAGATACGCAGTATTTT. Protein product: CASSLWPGADTQYF.

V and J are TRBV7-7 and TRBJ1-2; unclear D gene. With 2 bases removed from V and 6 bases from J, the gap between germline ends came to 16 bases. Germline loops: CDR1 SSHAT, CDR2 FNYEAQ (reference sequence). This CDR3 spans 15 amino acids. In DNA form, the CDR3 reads TGTGCCAGCAGCTTACCCCGGGTTGGATTCCATGGCTACACCTTC. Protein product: CASSLPRVGFHGYTF.